What follows are 9 T cell receptor beta chains derived from one specimen sequenced in a study of blood T cell repertoires in COVID-19. Sequencing was performed with immunoSEQ multiplex PCR; in TCRdb, only in-frame clones are kept and a portion is missing. The repertoire has 70,000 to 95,000 clones, 80% to 90% of them found once; the top ten carry approximately 5.6%. Input material: peripheral blood. The receptors shown here come from an elderly woman with active COVID-19.

V usage is TRBV5-1 and J usage is TRBJ1-1; a weak D match, TRBD1 (5 bases). The germline V gene has CDR1 SGHRS and CDR2 YFSETQ. This CDR3 has 13 residues. Trimming stripped 5 bases from V and 6 bases from J, with 14 bases between. CDR3 sequence (DNA): TGCGCCAGCAGAGGTGGCAGGGTTTCTGAAGCTTTCTTT. Amino acids: CASRGGRVSEAFF.

The chain recombines TRBV13 with TRBJ2-5; 10 nucleotides line up with TRBD2. Trimming cost V 4 bases and J 2 bases; bases outside gene matches: 1. CDR3 length: 14 amino acids. CDR1 and CDR2 from the germline V gene are PRHDT and FYEKMQ (reference sequence). In nucleotides, the CDR3 is TGTGCCAGCAGCTGGACTAGCGGACAAGAGACCCAGTACTTC. It codes for CASSWTSGQETQYF.

This chain uses TRBV5-8 with TRBJ2-6; D possibly corresponds to TRBD1 (5 bases). This CDR3 is built from 16 residues. CDR1 and CDR2 from the germline V gene are SGHTS and YDEGEE. With 7 bases removed from V and 0 bases from J, the gap between germline ends came to 14 bases. In DNA form, the CDR3 reads TGTGCCAGCGAGGTGGGGCGGAGCTCTGGGGCCAACGTCCTGACTTTC. This encodes CASEVGRSSGANVLTF.

V and J are TRBV28 and TRBJ1-1; 10 bases line up with TRBD1. This CDR3 contains 14 residues. Unmatched junction bases numbered 3, after V lost 7 bases and J lost 1 base. In germline, CDR1 is MDHEN, CDR2 SYDVKM. As DNA, the CDR3 is TGTGCCAGCATTTGGACAGGGGGGAACACTGAAGCTTTCTTT. Translation: CASIWTGGNTEAFF. The variable domain in full, completed from reference TRBV28 and TRBJ1-1, reads DVKVTQSSRYLVKRTGEKVFLECVQDMDHENMFWYRQDPGLGLRLIYFSYDVKMKEKGDIPEGYSVSREKKERFSLILESASTNQTSMYLCASIWTGGNTEAFFGQGTRLTVV.

This clone has a handful of counts. This chain connects TRBV3-1 (or the pseudogene TRBV3-2) to TRBJ2-7; D is unclear. The V and J ends lost 5 bases and 5 bases respectively, with 7 bases between them. This CDR3 has 11 amino acids. The germline V gene encodes CDR1 LGHDT and CDR2 YNNKEL (reference sequence). As DNA, the CDR3 is TGTGCCAGCAGCTCTTCCGACGAGCAGTACTTC. Translated: CASSSSDEQYF.

The chain is built from TRBV5-5 and TRBJ2-5; 8 bases line up with TRBD2. CDR1 is SGHKS and CDR2 is YYEKEE in the germline V gene (reference sequence). This CDR3 contains 13 residues. The J segment lost 5 bases and the V segment lost 3 bases, leaving 3 bases of the junction unmatched. The CDR3 bases are TGTGCCAGCAGCTCCGGGACTAGGGAGACCCAGTACTTC. Protein product: CASSSGTRETQYF.

The chain employs TRBV5-6 and TRBJ2-3, with D perhaps matching TRBD2 (6 bases). The length of the CDR3 is 15 residues. Deletions cut 0 bases from V and 1 base from J, with 9 bases between. The germline CDR1 and CDR2 sequences are SGHDT and YYEEEE. The CDR3 nucleotides are TGTGCCAGCAGCTTGGCTGCTAGCGGCACAGATACGCAGTATTTT. Translating it yields CASSLAASGTDTQYF. Drawing the rest from reference TRBV5-6 and TRBJ2-3, the complete variable domain is DAGVTQSPTHLIKTRGQQVTLRCSPKSGHDTVSWYQQALGQGPQFIFQYYEEEERQRGNFPDRFSGHQFPNYSSELNVNALLLGDSALYLCASSLAASGTDTQYFGPGTRLTVL.

The chain links TRBV24-1 to TRBJ1-1; no firm D call. The ends were cut back, 4 bases at V and 0 bases at J, with 11 bases in the middle. This CDR3 contains 15 residues. Germline-derived CDR1 and CDR2 are KGHDR and SFDVKD. The CDR3 reads CATSEAGGMNTEAFF. The CDR3 coding sequence is TGTGCCACCAGTGAGGCGGGAGGTATGAACACTGAAGCTTTCTTT.

A single count supports this clone. The rearrangement uses TRBV7-8 and TRBJ2-1; 9 bases match TRBD2. With V trimmed by 6 bases and J by 3 bases, 6 bases remained unmatched. Germline assignment: CDR1 SGHVS and CDR2 FQNEAQ. The CDR3 is made up of 15 amino acids. The CDR3 region has the DNA TGTGCCAGCAGGACTAGCGGAGACCGCTACAATGAGCAGTTCTTC. Residues: CASRTSGDRYNEQFF.